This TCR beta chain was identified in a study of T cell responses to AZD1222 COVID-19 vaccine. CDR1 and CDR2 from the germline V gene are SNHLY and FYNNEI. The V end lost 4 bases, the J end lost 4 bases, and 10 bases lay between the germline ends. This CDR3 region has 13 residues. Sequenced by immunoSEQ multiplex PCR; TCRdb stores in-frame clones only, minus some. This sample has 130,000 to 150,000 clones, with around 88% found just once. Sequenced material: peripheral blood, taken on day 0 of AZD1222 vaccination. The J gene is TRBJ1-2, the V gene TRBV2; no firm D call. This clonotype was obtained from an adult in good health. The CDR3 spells CASSAQEVYGYTF. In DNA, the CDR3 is TGTGCCAGCAGTGCGCAGGAGGTCTATGGCTACACCTTC.